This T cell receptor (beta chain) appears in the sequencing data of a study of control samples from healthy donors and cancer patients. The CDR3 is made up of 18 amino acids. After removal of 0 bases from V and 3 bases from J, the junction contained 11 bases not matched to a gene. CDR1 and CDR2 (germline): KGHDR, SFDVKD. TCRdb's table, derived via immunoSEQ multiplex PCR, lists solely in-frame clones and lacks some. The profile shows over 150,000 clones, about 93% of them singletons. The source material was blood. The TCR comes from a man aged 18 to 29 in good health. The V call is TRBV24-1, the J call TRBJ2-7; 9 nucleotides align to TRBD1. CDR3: CATSDLPPNDRGDYEQYF. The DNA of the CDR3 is TGTGCCACCAGTGATTTGCCGCCCAACGACAGGGGGGACTACGAGCAGTACTTC.